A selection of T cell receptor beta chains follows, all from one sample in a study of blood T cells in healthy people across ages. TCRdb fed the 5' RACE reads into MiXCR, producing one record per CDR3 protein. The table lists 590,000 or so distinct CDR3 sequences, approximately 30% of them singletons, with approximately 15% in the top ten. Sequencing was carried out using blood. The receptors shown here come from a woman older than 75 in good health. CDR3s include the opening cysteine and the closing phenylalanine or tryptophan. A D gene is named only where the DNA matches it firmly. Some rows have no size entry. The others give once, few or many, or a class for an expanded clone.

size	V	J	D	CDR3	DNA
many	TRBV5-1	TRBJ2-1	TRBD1	CASSYPGQNSYNEQFF	TGCGCCAGCAGCTACCCGGGACAGAACTCCTACAATGAGCAGTTCTTC
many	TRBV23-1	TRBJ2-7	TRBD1	CASSRTGTYEQYF	TGCGCCAGCAGTAGGACAGGGACCTACGAGCAGTACTTC
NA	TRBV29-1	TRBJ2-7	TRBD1	CSVEAGTEYF	TGCAGCGTTGAGGCAGGGACAGAGTACTTC
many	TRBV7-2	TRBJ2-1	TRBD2	CASSPPGLAVYNEQFF	TGTGCCAGCAGCCCACCGGGACTAGCGGTATACAATGAGCAGTTCTTC
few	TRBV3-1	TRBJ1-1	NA	CASSHRGMNTEAFF	TGTGCCAGCAGCCACAGGGGAATGAACACTGAAGCTTTCTTT
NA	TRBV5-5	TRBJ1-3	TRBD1	CASSYSPGTAGNTIYF	TGTGCCAGCAGCTATTCCCCCGGGACAGCGGGAAACACCATATATTTT
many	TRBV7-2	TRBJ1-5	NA	CASSAGVRNQPQHF	TGTGCCAGCAGCGCAGGGGTTCGGAATCAGCCCCAGCATTTT
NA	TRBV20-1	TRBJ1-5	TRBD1	CSARVSEDRNQPQHF	TGCAGTGCTAGAGTCTCTGAGGACAGGAATCAGCCCCAGCATTTT
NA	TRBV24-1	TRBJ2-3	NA	CATSDQGYSTDTQYF	TGTGCCACCAGTGATCAGGGATATAGCACAGATACGCAGTATTTT
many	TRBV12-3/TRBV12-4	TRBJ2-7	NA	CASSAEPDWGAYEQYF	TGTGCCAGCTCGGCGGAACCGGATTGGGGGGCCTACGAGCAGTACTTC
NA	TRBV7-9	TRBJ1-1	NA	CASSSDINTEAFF	TGTGCCAGCAGCTCCGACATTAACACTGAAGCTTTCTTT
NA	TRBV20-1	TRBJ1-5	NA	CSASAGRGNQPQHF	TGCAGTGCCTCGGCGGGACGGGGTAATCAGCCCCAGCATTTT
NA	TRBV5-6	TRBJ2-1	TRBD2	CASSARTSGGPKETQFF	TGTGCCAGCAGCGCCAGGACGAGCGGGGGCCCCAAGGAGACCCAGTTCTTC
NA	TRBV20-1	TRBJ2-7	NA	CSASVGDVYEQYF	TGCAGTGCTAGTGTAGGGGACGTTTACGAGCAGTACTTC
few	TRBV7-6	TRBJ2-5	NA	CASSFAPPGGGQETQYF	TGTGCCAGCAGCTTTGCCCCCCCCGGAGGGGGCCAGGAGACCCAGTACTTC
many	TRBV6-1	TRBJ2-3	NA	CASREGSHSGDTQYF	TGTGCCAGCAGGGAAGGAAGCCACTCAGGGGATACGCAGTATTTT
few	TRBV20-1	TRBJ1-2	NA	CSASAPPLGWGYTF	TGCAGTGCTAGCGCCCCCCCTCTTGGCTGGGGCTACACCTTC
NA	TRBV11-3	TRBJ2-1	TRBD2	CASSPNQAGGPVQQFF	TGTGCCAGCAGCCCCAATCAGGCGGGGGGGCCGGTGCAGCAGTTCTTC
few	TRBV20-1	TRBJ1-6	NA	CSARAPVGPLHF	TGCAGTGCTAGAGCCCCGGTCGGACCCCTCCACTTT
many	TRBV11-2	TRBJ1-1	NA	CASSPKLNTEAFF	TGTGCCAGCAGCCCCAAACTTAACACTGAAGCTTTCTTT
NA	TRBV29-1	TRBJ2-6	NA	CSLGPGANVLTF	TGCAGCTTGGGGCCTGGGGCCAACGTCCTGACTTTC
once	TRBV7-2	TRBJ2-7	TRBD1	CASSLRQGTGEQYF	TGTGCCAGCAGCTTAAGACAGGGAACAGGCGAGCAGTACTTC
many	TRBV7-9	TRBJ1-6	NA	CASSLDLGNSPLHF	TGTGCCAGCAGCTTAGATCTGGGTAATTCACCCCTCCACTTT
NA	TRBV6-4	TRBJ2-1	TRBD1	CASSDSRTGGNEQFF	TGTGCCAGCAGTGACTCTCGGACAGGGGGCAATGAGCAGTTCTTC
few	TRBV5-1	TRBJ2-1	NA	CASSDSMAGNEQFF	TGCGCCAGCAGCGACTCCATGGCGGGGAATGAGCAGTTCTTC